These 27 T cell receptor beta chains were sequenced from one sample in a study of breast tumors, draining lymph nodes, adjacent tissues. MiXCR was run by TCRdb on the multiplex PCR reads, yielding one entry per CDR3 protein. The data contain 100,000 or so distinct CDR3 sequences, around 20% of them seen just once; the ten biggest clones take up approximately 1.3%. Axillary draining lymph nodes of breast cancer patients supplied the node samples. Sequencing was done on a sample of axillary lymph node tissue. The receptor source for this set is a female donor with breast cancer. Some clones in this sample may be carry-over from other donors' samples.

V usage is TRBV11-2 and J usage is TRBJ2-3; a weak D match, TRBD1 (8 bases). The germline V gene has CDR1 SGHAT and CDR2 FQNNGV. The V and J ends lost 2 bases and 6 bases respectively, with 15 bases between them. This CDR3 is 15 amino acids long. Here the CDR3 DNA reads TGTGCCAGCAGCTTATTTACAGGGGGGGGGGATACGCAGTATTTT. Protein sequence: CASSLFTGGGDTQYF.

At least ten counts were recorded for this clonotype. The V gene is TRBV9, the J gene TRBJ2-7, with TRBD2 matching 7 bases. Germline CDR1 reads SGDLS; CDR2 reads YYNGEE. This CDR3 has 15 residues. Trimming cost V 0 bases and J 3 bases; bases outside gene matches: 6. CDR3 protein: CASSVGRETVYEQYF. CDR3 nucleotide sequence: TGTGCCAGCAGCGTAGGGCGGGAGACAGTCTACGAGCAGTACTTC.

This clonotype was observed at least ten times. The CDR3 region is CASRGGTETQYF. In nucleotides, the CDR3 is TGTGCCTCCCGGGGAGGAACGGAGACCCAGTACTTC. V is TRBV6-1 and J is TRBJ2-5; tentatively, D is TRBD2 (6 bases). This CDR3 spans 12 amino acids. V was clipped by 11 bases and J by 5 bases, with 15 bases between them. Germline V gene lookup returns CDR1 MNHNS and CDR2 SASEGT.

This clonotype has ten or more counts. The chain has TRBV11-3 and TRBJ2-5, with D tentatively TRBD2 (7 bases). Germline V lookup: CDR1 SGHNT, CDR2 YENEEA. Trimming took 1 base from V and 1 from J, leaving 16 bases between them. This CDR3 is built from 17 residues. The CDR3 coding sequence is TGTGCCAGCAGCTTAGGGGGGCGGACTAGGGTCCAAGAGACCCAGTACTTC. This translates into CASSLGGRTRVQETQYF.

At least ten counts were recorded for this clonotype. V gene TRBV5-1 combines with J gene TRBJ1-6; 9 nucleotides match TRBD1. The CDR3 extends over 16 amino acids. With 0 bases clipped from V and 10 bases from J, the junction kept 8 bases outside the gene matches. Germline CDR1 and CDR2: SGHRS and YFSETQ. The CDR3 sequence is CASSLAGDREGSPLHF. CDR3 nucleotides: TGCGCCAGCAGCTTGGCCGGGGACAGGGAAGGCTCACCCCTCCACTTT.

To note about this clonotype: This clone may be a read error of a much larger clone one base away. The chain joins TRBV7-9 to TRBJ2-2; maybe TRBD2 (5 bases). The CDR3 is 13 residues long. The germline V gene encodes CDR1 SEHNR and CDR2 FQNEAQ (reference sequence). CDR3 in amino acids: CASSLELTGELSF. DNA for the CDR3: TGTGCCAGCAGCTTAGAGCTTACCGGGGAGCTGTCTTTT.

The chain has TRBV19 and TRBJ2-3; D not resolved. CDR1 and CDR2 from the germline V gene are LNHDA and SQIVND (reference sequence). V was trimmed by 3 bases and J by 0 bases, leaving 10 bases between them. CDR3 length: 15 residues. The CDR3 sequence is CASSMTGQSTDTQYF. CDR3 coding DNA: TGTGCCAGTAGTATGACCGGGCAGAGCACAGATACGCAGTATTTT.

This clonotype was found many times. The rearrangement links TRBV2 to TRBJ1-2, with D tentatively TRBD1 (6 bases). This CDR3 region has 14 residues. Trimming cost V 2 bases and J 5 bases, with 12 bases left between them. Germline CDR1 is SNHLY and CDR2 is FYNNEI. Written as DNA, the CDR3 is TGTGCCAGCAGTGAAAATGGGCAGGGGTATGGCTACACCTTC. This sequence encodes CASSENGQGYGYTF.

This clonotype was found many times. CDR3 in DNA: TGTGCCACCAGTGATTCGGATATAGCGGGGGGGTACAATGAGCAGTTCTTC. This sequence encodes CATSDSDIAGGYNEQFF. The V gene is TRBV24-1, the J gene TRBJ2-1, with 11 nucleotides matching TRBD2. Per germline, CDR1 KGHDR and CDR2 SFDVKD. J lost 4 bases, V lost 2 bases, and 6 bases had no gene match. CDR3 length: 17 residues.

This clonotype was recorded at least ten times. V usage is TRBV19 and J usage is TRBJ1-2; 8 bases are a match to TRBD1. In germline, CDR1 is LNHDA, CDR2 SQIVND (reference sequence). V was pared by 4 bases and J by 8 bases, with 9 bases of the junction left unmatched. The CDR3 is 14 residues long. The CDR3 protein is CASSNFGQGYGYTF. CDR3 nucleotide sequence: TGTGCCAGTAGTAATTTCGGACAGGGCTACGGCTACACCTTC.

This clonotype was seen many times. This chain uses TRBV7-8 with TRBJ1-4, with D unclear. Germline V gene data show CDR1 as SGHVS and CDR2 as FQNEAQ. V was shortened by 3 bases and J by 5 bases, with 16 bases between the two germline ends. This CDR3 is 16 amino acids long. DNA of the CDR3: TGTGCCAGCAGCTTTGAGGTTGGCAGGCCAAATGAAAAACTGTTTTTT. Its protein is CASSFEVGRPNEKLFF.

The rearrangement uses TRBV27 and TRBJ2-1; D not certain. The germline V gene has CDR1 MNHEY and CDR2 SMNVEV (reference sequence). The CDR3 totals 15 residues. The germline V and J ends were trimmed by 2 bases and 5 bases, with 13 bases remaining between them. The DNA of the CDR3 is TGTGCCAGCAGTTTACTCCCCATCGAGCACAATGAGCAGTTCTTC. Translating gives CASSLLPIEHNEQFF.

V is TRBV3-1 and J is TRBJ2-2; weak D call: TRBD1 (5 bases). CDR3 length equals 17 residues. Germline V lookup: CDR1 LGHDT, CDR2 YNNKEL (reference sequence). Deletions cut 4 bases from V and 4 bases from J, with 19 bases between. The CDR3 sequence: CASSRRLSGKPTGELFF. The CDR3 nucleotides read TGTGCCAGCAGCCGCAGGTTATCAGGGAAACCCACCGGGGAGCTGTTTTTT.

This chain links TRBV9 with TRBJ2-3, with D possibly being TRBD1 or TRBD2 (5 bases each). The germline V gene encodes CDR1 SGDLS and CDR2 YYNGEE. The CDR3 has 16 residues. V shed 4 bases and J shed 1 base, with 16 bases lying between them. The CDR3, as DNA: TGTGCCAGCAGCTCAGACCTGGGGGACCGCACAGATACGCAGTATTTT. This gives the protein CASSSDLGDRTDTQYF.

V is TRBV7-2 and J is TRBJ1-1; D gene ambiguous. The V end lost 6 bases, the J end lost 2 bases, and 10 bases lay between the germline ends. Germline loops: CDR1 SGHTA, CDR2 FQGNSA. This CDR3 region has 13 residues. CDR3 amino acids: CASRAVVNTEAFF. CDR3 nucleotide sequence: TGTGCCAGCAGGGCTGTGGTCAACACTGAAGCTTTCTTT.

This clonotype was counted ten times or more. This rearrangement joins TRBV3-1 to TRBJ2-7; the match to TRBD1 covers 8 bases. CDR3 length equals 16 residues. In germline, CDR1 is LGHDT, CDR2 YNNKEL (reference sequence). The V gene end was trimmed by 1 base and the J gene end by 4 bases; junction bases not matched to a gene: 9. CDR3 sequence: CASSQGVEDRDYEQYF. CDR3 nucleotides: TGTGCCAGCAGCCAAGGGGTCGAGGACAGGGATTACGAGCAGTACTTC.

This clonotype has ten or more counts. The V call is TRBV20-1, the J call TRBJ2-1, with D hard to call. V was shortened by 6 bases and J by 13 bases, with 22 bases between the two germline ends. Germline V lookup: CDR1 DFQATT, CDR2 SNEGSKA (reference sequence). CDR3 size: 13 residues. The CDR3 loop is CSARAANTNEQFF. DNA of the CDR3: TGCAGTGCCCGGGCCGCAAATACTAACGAACAGTTCTTC.

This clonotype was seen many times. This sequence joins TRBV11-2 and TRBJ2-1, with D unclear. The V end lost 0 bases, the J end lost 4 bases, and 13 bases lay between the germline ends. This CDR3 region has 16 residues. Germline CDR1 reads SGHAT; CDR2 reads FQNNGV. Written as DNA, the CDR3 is TGTGCCAGCAGCTTAGAGACCGAAGGGTTTTACAATGAGCAGTTCTTC. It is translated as CASSLETEGFYNEQFF.

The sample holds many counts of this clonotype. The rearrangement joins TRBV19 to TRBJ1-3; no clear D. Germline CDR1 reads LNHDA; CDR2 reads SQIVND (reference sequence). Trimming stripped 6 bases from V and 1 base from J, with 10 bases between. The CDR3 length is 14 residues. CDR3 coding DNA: TGTGCCAGTAGCGCGACGGCGTCTGGAAACACCATATATTTT. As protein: CASSATASGNTIYF.

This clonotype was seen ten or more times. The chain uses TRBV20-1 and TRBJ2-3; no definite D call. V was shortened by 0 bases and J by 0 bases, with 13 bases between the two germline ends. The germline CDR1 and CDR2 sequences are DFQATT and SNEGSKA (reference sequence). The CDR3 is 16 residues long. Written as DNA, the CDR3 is TGCAGTGCTAGAGATCACCTAATGAGCAGCACAGATACGCAGTATTTT. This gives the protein CSARDHLMSSTDTQYF.

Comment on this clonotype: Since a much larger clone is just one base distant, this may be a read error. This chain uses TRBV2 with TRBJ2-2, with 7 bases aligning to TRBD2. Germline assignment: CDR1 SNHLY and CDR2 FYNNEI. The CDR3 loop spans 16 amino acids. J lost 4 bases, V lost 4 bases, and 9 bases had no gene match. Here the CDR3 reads CASSAHGGVPTGELFF. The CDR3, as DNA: TGTGCCAGCAGTGCCCATGGGGGGGTTCCCACCGGGGAGCTGTTTTTT.

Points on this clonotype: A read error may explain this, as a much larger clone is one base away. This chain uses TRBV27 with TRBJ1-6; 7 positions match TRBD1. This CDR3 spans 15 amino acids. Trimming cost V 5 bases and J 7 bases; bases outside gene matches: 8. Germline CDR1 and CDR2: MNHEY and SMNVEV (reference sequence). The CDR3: CASSPYTTGNSPLHF. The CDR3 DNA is TGTGCCAGCAGTCCCTATACGACAGGGAATTCACCCCTCCACTTT.

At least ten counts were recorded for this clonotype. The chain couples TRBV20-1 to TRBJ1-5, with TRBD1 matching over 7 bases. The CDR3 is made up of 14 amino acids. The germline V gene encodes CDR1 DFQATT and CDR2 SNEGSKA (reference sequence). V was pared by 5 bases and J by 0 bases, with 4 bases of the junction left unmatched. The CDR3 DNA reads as TGCAGTGCTGGGACAGTCTATAGCAATCAGCCCCAGCATTTT. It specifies CSAGTVYSNQPQHF.

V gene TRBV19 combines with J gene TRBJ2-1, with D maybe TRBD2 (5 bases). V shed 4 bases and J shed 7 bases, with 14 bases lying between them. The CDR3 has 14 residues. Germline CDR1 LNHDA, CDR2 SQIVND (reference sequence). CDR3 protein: CASSRELVLNEQFF. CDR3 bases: TGTGCCAGTAGTAGAGAACTAGTATTGAATGAGCAGTTCTTC. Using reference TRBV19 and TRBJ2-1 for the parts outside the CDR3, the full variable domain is DGGITQSPKYLFRKEGQNVTLSCEQNLNHDAMYWYRQDPGQGLRLIYYSQIVNDFQKGDIAEGYSVSREKKESFPLTVTSAQKNPTAFYLCASSRELVLNEQFFGPGTRLTVL.

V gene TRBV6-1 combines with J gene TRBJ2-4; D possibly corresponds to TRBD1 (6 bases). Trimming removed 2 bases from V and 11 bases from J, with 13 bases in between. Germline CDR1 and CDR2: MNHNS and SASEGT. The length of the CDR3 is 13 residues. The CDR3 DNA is TGTGCCAGCAGTGAACGGCAGGGACACCTTCAGTACTTC. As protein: CASSERQGHLQYF.

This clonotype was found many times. The CDR3 DNA reads TGTGCCAGCAGTACGGGACCCAGGTACCAAGAGACCCAGTACTTC. This gives the protein CASSTGPRYQETQYF. The rearrangement uses TRBV6-6 and TRBJ2-5, with D possibly being TRBD1 or TRBD2 (5 bases each). CDR1 MNHNY and CDR2 SVGAGI come from the germline V gene (reference sequence). V lost 5 bases to trimming and J lost 0 bases, with 13 bases between them. This CDR3 is 15 amino acids long.

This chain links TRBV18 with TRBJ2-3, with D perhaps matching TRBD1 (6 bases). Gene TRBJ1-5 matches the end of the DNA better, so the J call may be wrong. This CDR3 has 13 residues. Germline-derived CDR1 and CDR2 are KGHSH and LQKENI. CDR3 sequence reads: CASSPRDTDTQHF. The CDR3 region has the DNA TGTGCCAGCTCACCCAGGGACACAGATACGCAGCATTTT.